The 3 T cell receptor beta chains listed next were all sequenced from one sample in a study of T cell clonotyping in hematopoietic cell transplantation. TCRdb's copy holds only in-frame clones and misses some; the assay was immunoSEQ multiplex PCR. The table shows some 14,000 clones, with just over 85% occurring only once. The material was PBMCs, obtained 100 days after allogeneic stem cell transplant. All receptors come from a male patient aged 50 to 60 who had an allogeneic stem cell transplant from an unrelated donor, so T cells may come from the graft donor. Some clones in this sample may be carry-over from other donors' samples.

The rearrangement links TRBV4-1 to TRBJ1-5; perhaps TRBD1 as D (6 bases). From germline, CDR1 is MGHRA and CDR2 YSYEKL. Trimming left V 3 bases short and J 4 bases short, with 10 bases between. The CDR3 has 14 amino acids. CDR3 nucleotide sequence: TGCGCCAGCAGCCACCCCGGACAGAATCAGCCCCAGCATTTT. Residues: CASSHPGQNQPQHF.

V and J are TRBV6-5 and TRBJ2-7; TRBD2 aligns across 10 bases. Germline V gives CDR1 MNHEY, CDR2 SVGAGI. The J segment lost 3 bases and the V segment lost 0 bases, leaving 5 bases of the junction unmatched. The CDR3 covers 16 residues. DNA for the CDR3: TGTGCCAGCAGTTACTCGAAACTAGCGGGGAACTACGAGCAGTACTTC. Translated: CASSYSKLAGNYEQYF.

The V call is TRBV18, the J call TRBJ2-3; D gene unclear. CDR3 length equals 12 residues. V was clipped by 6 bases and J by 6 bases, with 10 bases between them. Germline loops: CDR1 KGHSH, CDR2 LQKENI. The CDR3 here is CASSQLRDTQYF. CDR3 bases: TGTGCCAGCTCCCAATTAAGGGATACGCAGTATTTT.